Listed here are 25 T cell receptor beta chains from one sample, sequenced in a study of blood T cell repertoires in COVID-19. Profiling relied on immunoSEQ multiplex PCR, and the TCRdb table lists in-frame clones only, not all of them. The data show about 220,000 clones, about 88% seen once. The sequenced sample consisted of PBMCs or T cells enriched from blood (not recorded which). The origin of the receptors is a woman aged 25 to 39 who had recovered from COVID-19.

The chain joins TRBV5-1 to TRBJ1-1; possible D gene TRBD1, 6 bases. The CDR3 totals 13 residues. Per germline, CDR1 SGHRS and CDR2 YFSETQ. Between the trimmed V and J ends, which lost 7 bases and 7 bases, there was a span of 17 bases. As DNA, the CDR3 is TGCGCCAGCGGCCGACAGGATCCTGGTGAAGCTTTCTTT. Translation gives CASGRQDPGEAFF.

This chain uses TRBV4-2 with TRBJ1-5; TRBD1 matches at 9 bases. Trimming at V came to 5 bases and at J to 7 bases, leaving 12 bases not matched to a gene. Germline V gene data show CDR1 as LGHNA and CDR2 as YNFKEQ. The CDR3 sequence is 16 residues long. The CDR3: CASSNRPGQGPQPQHF. The CDR3 coding sequence is TGTGCCAGCAGCAACAGACCGGGACAGGGTCCCCAGCCCCAGCATTTT.

This clone was recorded a few times. The chain has TRBV18 and TRBJ1-3, with D uncertain. Trimming shortened V by 3 bases and J by 0 bases, and 12 bases separated the two germline ends. Per germline, CDR1 KGHSH and CDR2 LQKENI. This CDR3 has 16 residues. The CDR3 sequence is CASSPNRPDSGNTIYF. CDR3 nucleotide sequence: TGTGCCAGCTCACCGAACAGACCGGACTCTGGAAACACCATATATTTT.

This clone has more than one count but fewer than ten. The rearrangement links TRBV6-5 to TRBJ1-1; D perhaps matches TRBD1 (6 bases). Germline V gene data show CDR1 as MNHEY and CDR2 as SVGAGI. CDR3 size: 13 residues. V was shortened by 6 bases and J by 4 bases, with 12 bases between the two germline ends. The CDR3 DNA reads as TGTGCCAGCAGGAGGGGGTTTGGCACTGAAGCTTTCTTT. As protein: CASRRGFGTEAFF.

This chain joins TRBV11-2 and TRBJ1-1, with D maybe TRBD1 (5 bases). The CDR3 is 13 amino acids. Per germline, CDR1 SGHAT and CDR2 FQNNGV. V lost 3 bases and J lost 11, with 16 bases in between. The CDR3 loop reads CASSFSRAGHAFF. CDR3 in DNA: TGTGCCAGCAGCTTCTCTAGAGCAGGGCACGCTTTCTTT.

This rearrangement joins TRBV4-2 to TRBJ1-1; D may be TRBD1 (5 bases). CDR3 size: 15 residues. Between the trimmed V and J ends, which lost 0 bases and 2 bases, there was a span of 10 bases. Germline CDR1 LGHNA, CDR2 YNFKEQ. The CDR3 loop is CASSQEGQGNTEAFF. CDR3 in DNA: TGTGCCAGCAGCCAAGAAGGGCAGGGAAACACTGAAGCTTTCTTT.

The V gene is TRBV2, the J gene TRBJ1-1, with 9 nucleotides matching TRBD1. Germline V lookup: CDR1 SNHLY, CDR2 FYNNEI. The ends lost 6 bases at V and 7 bases at J; junction bases unmatched: 9. The CDR3 has 14 residues. CDR3 in amino acids: CASSPGTGIGEAFF. The CDR3 DNA is TGTGCCAGCAGCCCCGGGACAGGGATTGGTGAAGCTTTCTTT.

CDR3 loop: CASSLQEGNEKLFF. CDR3 in DNA: TGTGCCAGCAGTCTACAGGAGGGGAATGAAAAACTGTTTTTT. The J gene is TRBJ1-4, the V gene TRBV6-5; TRBD1 is a possible D gene (5 bases). The CDR3 consists of 14 residues. V lost 5 bases, J lost 5 bases, and 12 bases lay in between. The germline V gene has CDR1 MNHEY and CDR2 SVGAGI.

The chain employs TRBV6-2 or TRBV6-3 and TRBJ2-7; 8 bases are shared with TRBD2. This CDR3 has 15 residues. Germline trimming cut 8 bases from V and 2 bases from J; bases unmatched to any gene: 11. Germline V gene data show CDR1 as MNHEY and CDR2 as SVGEGT. CDR3 residues: CASGRGGAVTYEQYF. In DNA form, the CDR3 reads TGTGCCAGCGGCCGGGGGGGGGCCGTAACCTACGAGCAGTACTTC.

V gene TRBV5-4 combines with J gene TRBJ1-1, with D possibly matching TRBD1 (5 bases). With 5 bases removed from V and 5 bases from J, the gap between germline ends came to 16 bases. The germline gives CDR1 SGHNT, CDR2 YYREEE (reference sequence). This CDR3 contains 14 residues. Here the CDR3 DNA reads TGTGCCAGCAGGCAAGGACAAGGGGAAACTGAAGCTTTCTTT. This gives the protein CASRQGQGETEAFF.

The rearrangement links TRBV9 to TRBJ2-3, with 8 bases that match TRBD2. V shed 0 bases, J shed 1 base, and the junction held 13 bases outside the gene matches. The CDR3 totals 19 residues. Germline loops: CDR1 SGDLS, CDR2 YYNGEE. CDR3 in DNA: TGTGCCAGCAGCGTAGTTTCGGCGGGGGGACAACCCCGCACAGATACGCAGTATTTT. Its protein is CASSVVSAGGQPRTDTQYF.

DNA for the CDR3: TGTGCCAGCACCAGGACTAGCGGGGCCTACAATGAGCAGTTCTTC. Protein sequence: CASTRTSGAYNEQFF. The rearrangement uses TRBV5-4 and TRBJ2-1; 12 nucleotides agree with TRBD2. J gave up 2 bases and V 6 bases, and 3 bases lay outside the gene matches. From germline, CDR1 is SGHNT and CDR2 YYREEE (reference sequence). The CDR3 has 15 amino acids.

The chain joins TRBV6-5 to TRBJ2-3; D is perhaps TRBD1 (6 bases). V was clipped by 6 bases and J by 9 bases, with 10 bases between them. Germline values: CDR1 MNHEY, CDR2 SVGAGI. CDR3 size: 11 residues. The CDR3 DNA is TGTGCCAGCAGGCTGGGGACAACGCAGTATTTT. Protein product: CASRLGTTQYF.

The chain recombines TRBV19 with TRBJ1-2, with 7 bases identical to TRBD1. This CDR3 contains 15 residues. Unmatched junction bases numbered 5, after V lost 4 bases and J lost 0 bases. Germline assignment: CDR1 LNHDA and CDR2 SQIVND (reference sequence). The CDR3 loop reads CASSTSGGANYGYTF. Written as DNA, the CDR3 is TGTGCCAGTAGTACATCAGGGGGTGCTAACTATGGCTACACCTTC.

A note on this clone: Relative to the germline gene, one junction end is altered; a read error may explain this. This CDR3 is also generated by other DNA sequences in the sample. The chain carries TRBV4-1 and TRBJ2-3, with 9 bases lining up with TRBD1. Germline V gene sequence: CDR1 MGHRA, CDR2 YSYEKL. This CDR3 has 18 amino acids. The DNA of the CDR3 is TGCGCCAGTAGCCAAGATCGGTTCGGGACAGGGACCACAGATACGCAGTATTTT. Encoded protein: CASSQDRFGTGTTDTQYF.

V is TRBV15 and J is TRBJ2-3; 11 positions match TRBD2. Germline CDR1 reads LNHNV; CDR2 reads YYDKDF (reference sequence). The CDR3 extends over 19 amino acids. With 0 bases clipped from V and 0 bases from J, the junction kept 8 bases outside the gene matches. Here the CDR3 reads CATSRDPSGGFLSTDTQYF. CDR3 DNA sequence: TGTGCCACCAGCAGAGATCCTAGCGGGGGGTTTTTAAGCACAGATACGCAGTATTTT.

This clone was counted only a few times. The CDR3 loop is CASSTSGGLGEQFF. The CDR3 nucleotides are TGTGCCAGCAGTACTAGCGGGGGGCTCGGTGAGCAGTTCTTC. This chain uses TRBV6-4 with TRBJ2-1; TRBD2 agrees at 12 bases. The V gene's germline CDR1 is MRHNA and CDR2 SNTAGT. V lost 5 bases to trimming and J lost 9 bases; unmatched junction nucleotides: 5. The CDR3 is made up of 14 amino acids.

This sequence joins TRBV9 and TRBJ2-2, with 8 bases identical to TRBD2. Germline CDR1 SGDLS, CDR2 YYNGEE. The CDR3 loop spans 15 amino acids. V lost 6 bases, J lost 1 base, and 5 bases stayed unmatched. The CDR3 DNA reads TGTGCCAGCAACCGGGGGGGGATGAACACCGGGGAGCTGTTTTTT. Amino acid sequence: CASNRGGMNTGELFF.

This chain uses TRBV4-1 with TRBJ1-1; TRBD1 aligns across 7 bases. There are 17 residues in the CDR3. The ends lost 5 bases at V and 3 bases at J; junction bases unmatched: 15. The germline CDR1 and CDR2 sequences are MGHRA and YSYEKL. CDR3 region: CASSYPPGTVVYTEAFF. CDR3 DNA sequence: TGCGCCAGCAGCTACCCCCCCGGGACAGTCGTATACACTGAAGCTTTCTTT.

The rearrangement joins TRBV7-2 to TRBJ2-3, with D uncertain. There are 13 residues in the CDR3. V lost 1 base and J 5 bases, leaving 7 bases between the germline ends. Germline CDR1 and CDR2: SGHTA and FQGNSA. The CDR3, as DNA: TGTGCCAGCAGCTTAGGCGTGGTAGATACGCAGTATTTT. Its translation: CASSLGVVDTQYF. Drawing the rest from reference TRBV7-2 and TRBJ2-3, the complete variable domain is GAGVSQSPSNKVTEKGKDVELRCDPISGHTALYWYRQSLGQGLEFLIYFQGNSAPDKSGLPSDRFSAERTGGSVSTLTIQRTQQEDSAVYLCASSLGVVDTQYFGPGTRLTVL.

The rearrangement joins TRBV6-4 to TRBJ1-2; D is possibly TRBD1 (5 bases). Between the trimmed V and J ends, which lost 0 bases and 8 bases, there was a span of 13 bases. CDR1 MRHNA and CDR2 SNTAGT come from the germline V gene. The CDR3 has 14 residues. CDR3 bases: TGTGCCAGCAGTGACTCGATAGGGGCTGGAGGCTACACCTTC. Translation gives CASSDSIGAGGYTF.

The V and J genes are TRBV7-9 and TRBJ1-2; possible D gene TRBD1, 5 bases. This CDR3 has 14 residues. The germline CDR1 and CDR2 sequences are SEHNR and FQNEAQ (reference sequence). The ends were cut back, 2 bases at V and 4 bases at J, with 11 bases in the middle. CDR3 nucleotide sequence: TGTGCCAGCAGCTTACTTCGACAGACCTATGGCTACACCTTC. Residues: CASSLLRQTYGYTF.

CDR3 sequence: CASSSPVTSGEQFF. The CDR3 DNA reads as TGTGCCAGCAGTTCCCCCGTCACTAGCGGTGAGCAGTTCTTC. The chain combines TRBV27 with TRBJ2-1, with 8 bases fitting TRBD2. V shed 4 bases, J shed 9 bases, and the junction held 8 bases outside the gene matches. The CDR3 spans 14 residues. Germline V gene lookup returns CDR1 MNHEY and CDR2 SMNVEV (reference sequence).

V and J are TRBV7-6 and TRBJ2-5, with TRBD1 matching 7 bases. The CDR3 covers 17 residues. The germline V gene has CDR1 SGHVS and CDR2 FNYEAQ. V lost 5 bases and J lost 6; bases outside the gene matches: 18. Written as DNA, the CDR3 is TGTGCCAGCAGCGGACACCTCAAGACAGGGTCCTTGAAGACCCAGTACTTC. Protein: CASSGHLKTGSLKTQYF.

The rearrangement links TRBV18 to TRBJ2-1, with D tentatively TRBD1 (5 bases). V lost 5 bases to trimming and J lost 5 bases, with 7 bases between them. Germline V gives CDR1 KGHSH, CDR2 LQKENI. This CDR3 is built from 12 residues. The CDR3 loop reads CASSGADNEQFF. For the CDR3, the DNA is TGTGCCAGCTCAGGGGCGGACAATGAGCAGTTCTTC.